These 17 T cell receptor beta chains came from one sample sequenced in a study of blood T cell repertoires in COVID-19. The method was immunoSEQ multiplex PCR; TCRdb's version includes in-frame clones alone and lacks a portion of them. Of approximately 300,000 clones listed, roughly 90% are singletons. Sequencing used PBMCs or T cells enriched from blood (not recorded which). The origin of the receptors is a woman aged 30 to 39 who had recovered from COVID-19.

V gene TRBV5-1 combines with J gene TRBJ2-2; the match to TRBD1 covers 9 bases. The V gene's germline CDR1 is SGHRS and CDR2 YFSETQ. There are 19 residues in the CDR3. J lost 6 bases, V lost 2 bases, and 17 bases had no gene match. DNA for the CDR3: TGCGCCAGCAGCTTCATACGGGGGACAGGGAGTTTGTCTTCCGGGGAGCTGTTTTTT. It specifies CASSFIRGTGSLSSGELFF.

The chain recombines TRBV7-3 with TRBJ1-2, with D possibly being TRBD1 (6 bases). Germline V gives CDR1 SGHTA, CDR2 FQGTGA. The V end was cut by 5 bases, the J end by 7 bases, with 14 bases between. This CDR3 is 13 amino acids long. CDR3 residues: CASSLQEGVGYTF. In DNA form, the CDR3 reads TGTGCCAGCAGCCTCCAAGAGGGGGTTGGCTACACCTTC.

The chain recombines TRBV6-5 with TRBJ1-4; D perhaps matches TRBD1 (5 bases). The CDR3 runs to 15 residues. Germline CDR1 is MNHEY and CDR2 is SVGAGI. Deletions cut 5 bases from V and 8 bases from J, with 18 bases between. CDR3 DNA sequence: TGTGCCAGCAGTCTAAACCGTCAACCAGGGGAAAAACTGTTTTTT. Amino acid sequence: CASSLNRQPGEKLFF.

The genes are TRBV19 and TRBJ1-1; D remains unclear. Germline CDR1 is LNHDA and CDR2 is SQIVND (reference sequence). The CDR3 is 13 amino acids. V was trimmed by 2 bases and J by 3 bases, leaving 7 bases between them. This CDR3 is CASSIMTDTEAFF. The CDR3 nucleotides read TGTGCCAGTAGTATAATGACTGACACTGAAGCTTTCTTT.

This chain links TRBV5-4 with TRBJ1-2, with D possibly matching TRBD1 (6 bases). The V gene's germline CDR1 is SGHNT and CDR2 YYREEE (reference sequence). Trimming took 0 bases from V and 2 from J, leaving 8 bases between them. The CDR3 loop spans 14 amino acids. The CDR3 region is CASSLGQENYGYTF. In nucleotides, the CDR3 is TGTGCCAGCAGCTTGGGACAGGAAAACTATGGCTACACCTTC.

The chain links TRBV19 to TRBJ1-1; 11 positions agree with TRBD1. V dropped 5 bases and J dropped 3; count of bases not matched to a gene: 5. Germline loops: CDR1 LNHDA, CDR2 SQIVND (reference sequence). The CDR3 has 15 residues. The CDR3 here is CASSADRGLDTEAFF. In DNA form, the CDR3 reads TGTGCCAGTAGTGCGGACAGGGGGCTGGACACTGAAGCTTTCTTT. Variable domain in full (rest from reference TRBV19 and TRBJ1-1): DGGITQSPKYLFRKEGQNVTLSCEQNLNHDAMYWYRQDPGQGLRLIYYSQIVNDFQKGDIAEGYSVSREKKESFPLTVTSAQKNPTAFYLCASSADRGLDTEAFFGQGTRLTVV.

The V call is TRBV27, the J call TRBJ1-6; D is uncertain. V lost 5 bases and J 4 bases, leaving 6 bases between the germline ends. CDR1 and CDR2 from the germline V gene are MNHEY and SMNVEV (reference sequence). The CDR3 extends over 13 amino acids. DNA for the CDR3: TGTGCCAGCAGTGGTCTATATAATTCACCCCTCCACTTT. Protein: CASSGLYNSPLHF.

The CDR3 DNA reads as TGTGCCAGCAGCTTACAACAGGGGGTAGGCTACACCTTC. This codes for CASSLQQGVGYTF. J is TRBJ1-2 and V is TRBV7-9; 8 bases are shared with TRBD1. This CDR3 is 13 amino acids long. The germline V gene has CDR1 SEHNR and CDR2 FQNEAQ (reference sequence). V trimming: 2 bases; J trimming: 8 bases; junction bases outside the gene matches: 4.

The chain recombines TRBV6-4 with TRBJ2-2; 12 positions agree with TRBD2. Germline loops: CDR1 MRHNA, CDR2 SNTAGT. The length of the CDR3 is 17 residues. The ends lost 4 bases at V and 3 bases at J; junction bases unmatched: 6. In DNA, the CDR3 is TGTGCCAGCAGTGCGCTAGCGGGGGGGCCCTACACCGGGGAGCTGTTTTTT. This encodes CASSALAGGPYTGELFF.

The chain is built from TRBV24-1 and TRBJ2-5; D unclear. The CDR3 runs 11 residues. V shed 7 bases and J shed 1 base, with 3 bases lying between them. Germline CDR1 KGHDR, CDR2 SFDVKD. The CDR3 DNA sequence: TGTGCCACCAGCTCCCAAGAGACCCAGTACTTC. As protein: CATSSQETQYF.

V usage is TRBV5-4 and J usage is TRBJ1-2; 9 bases align to TRBD1. This CDR3 is 14 amino acids long. V dropped 0 bases and J dropped 7; count of bases not matched to a gene: 4. Germline lookup yields CDR1 SGHNT and CDR2 YYREEE (reference sequence). The DNA of the CDR3 is TGTGCCAGCAGCTTGGACAGGGGGCTTTCTGGCTACACCTTC. It yields the protein CASSLDRGLSGYTF.

The chain is built from TRBV5-8 and TRBJ2-5; TRBD2 matches at 9 bases. V lost 5 bases to trimming and J lost 2 bases; unmatched junction nucleotides: 7. This CDR3 region has 15 residues. CDR1 SGHTS and CDR2 YDEGEE come from the germline V gene. DNA of the CDR3: TGTGCCAGCAGGTCCGGACTAGCGCCTCAAGAGACCCAGTACTTC. Amino acids: CASRSGLAPQETQYF.

Only one count was recorded for this clone. The V gene is TRBV19, the J gene TRBJ2-7; 8 nucleotides line up with TRBD2. CDR1 LNHDA and CDR2 SQIVND come from the germline V gene (reference sequence). After removal of 1 base from V and 1 base from J, the junction contained 6 bases not matched to a gene. CDR3 length equals 16 residues. As DNA, the CDR3 is TGTGCCAGTAGTATAGGCTTCAGCGGGGGTTCCTACGAGCAGTACTTC. Protein product: CASSIGFSGGSYEQYF. The whole variable domain, remainder taken from reference TRBV19 and TRBJ2-7, is DGGITQSPKYLFRKEGQNVTLSCEQNLNHDAMYWYRQDPGQGLRLIYYSQIVNDFQKGDIAEGYSVSREKKESFPLTVTSAQKNPTAFYLCASSIGFSGGSYEQYFGPGTRLTVT.

V usage is TRBV19 and J usage is TRBJ2-7, with 7 bases matching TRBD2. V was pared by 5 bases and J by 2 bases, with 6 bases of the junction left unmatched. Germline V gives CDR1 LNHDA, CDR2 SQIVND (reference sequence). This CDR3 contains 14 residues. The CDR3 DNA reads as TGTGCCAGTAGTTATGGGGGGGTAACCTACGAGCAGTACTTC. Protein product: CASSYGGVTYEQYF.

The rearrangement links TRBV28 to TRBJ2-3; 10 bases are shared with TRBD2. The CDR3 consists of 19 residues. V was pared by 6 bases and J by 0 bases, with 15 bases of the junction left unmatched. Germline V CDR1 and CDR2: MDHEN, SYDVKM. CDR3 sequence reads: CASRIPPSGGHKSTDTQYF. The CDR3 bases are TGTGCCAGCAGAATACCCCCTAGCGGGGGCCATAAAAGCACAGATACGCAGTATTTT.

This sequence joins TRBV11-3 and TRBJ2-3; no reliable D call. The V end lost 5 bases, the J end lost 4 bases, and 7 bases lay between the germline ends. The CDR3 is 12 residues long. The germline V gene encodes CDR1 SGHNT and CDR2 YENEEA. Here the CDR3 DNA reads TGTGCCAGCAGCGACCGGGCAGATACGCAGTATTTT. Translation gives CASSDRADTQYF.

The CDR3 nucleotides read TGTGCCAGCAGCTCGGGGATCGGACTATTAGCTTACGAGCAGTACTTC. Protein sequence: CASSSGIGLLAYEQYF. The rearrangement links TRBV7-2 to TRBJ2-7, with a tentative D call TRBD2 (6 bases). The CDR3 totals 16 residues. Between the trimmed V and J ends, which lost 4 bases and 4 bases, there was a span of 20 bases. Per germline, CDR1 SGHTA and CDR2 FQGNSA. Together with reference TRBV7-2 and TRBJ2-7, the CDR3 gives the full variable domain: GAGVSQSPSNKVTEKGKDVELRCDPISGHTALYWYRQSLGQGLEFLIYFQGNSAPDKSGLPSDRFSAERTGGSVSTLTIQRTQQEDSAVYLCASSSGIGLLAYEQYFGPGTRLTVT.